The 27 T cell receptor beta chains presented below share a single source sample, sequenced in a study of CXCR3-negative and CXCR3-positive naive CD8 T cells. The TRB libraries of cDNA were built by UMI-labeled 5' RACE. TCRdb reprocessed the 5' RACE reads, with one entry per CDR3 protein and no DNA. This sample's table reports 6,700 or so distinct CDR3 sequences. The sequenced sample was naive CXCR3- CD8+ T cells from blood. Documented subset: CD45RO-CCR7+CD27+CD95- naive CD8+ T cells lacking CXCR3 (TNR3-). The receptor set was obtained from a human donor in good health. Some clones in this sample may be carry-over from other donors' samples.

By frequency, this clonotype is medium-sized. This CDR3 is CASSFQAPYEQYF. The rearrangement links TRBV27 to TRBJ2-7; TCRdb gives TRBD2 as the D gene, but with no DNA this cannot be confirmed. The germline V gene has CDR1 MNHEY and CDR2 SMNVEV (reference sequence). The CDR3 spans 13 residues.

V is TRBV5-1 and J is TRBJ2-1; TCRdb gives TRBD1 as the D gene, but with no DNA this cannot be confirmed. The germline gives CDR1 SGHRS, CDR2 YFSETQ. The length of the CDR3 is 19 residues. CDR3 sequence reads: CASSFGSSDPGSSYNEQFF.

CDR3 residues: CASSGGTSEPDEQFF. V usage is TRBV9 and J usage is TRBJ2-1; TCRdb names TRBD2, which stays unverified in the absence of DNA. CDR3 length equals 15 residues. CDR1 is SGDLS and CDR2 is YYNGEE in the germline V gene.

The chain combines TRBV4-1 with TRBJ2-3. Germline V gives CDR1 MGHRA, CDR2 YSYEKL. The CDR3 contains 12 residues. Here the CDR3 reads CASSLQADTQYF.

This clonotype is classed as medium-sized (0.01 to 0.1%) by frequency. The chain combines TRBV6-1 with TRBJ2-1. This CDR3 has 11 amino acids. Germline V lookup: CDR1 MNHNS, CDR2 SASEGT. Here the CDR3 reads CASSGAGEQFF.

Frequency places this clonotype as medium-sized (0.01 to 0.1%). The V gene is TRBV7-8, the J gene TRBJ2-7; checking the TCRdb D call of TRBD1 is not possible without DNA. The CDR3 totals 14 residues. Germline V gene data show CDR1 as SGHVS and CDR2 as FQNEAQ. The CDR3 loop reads CASSSGQGRDEQYF.

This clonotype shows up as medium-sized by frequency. Here the CDR3 reads CASSFRGRLTEAFF. V is TRBV12-3 or TRBV12-4 and J is TRBJ1-1; TCRdb's assignment of TRBD1 cannot be checked, as there is no DNA. CDR3 size: 14 residues.

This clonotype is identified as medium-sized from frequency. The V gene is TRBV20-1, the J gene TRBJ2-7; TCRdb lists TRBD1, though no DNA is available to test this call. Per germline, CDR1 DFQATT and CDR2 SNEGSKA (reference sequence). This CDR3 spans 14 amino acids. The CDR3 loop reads CSARVPGQGYEQYF.

Here the CDR3 reads CASSVKQGHEQYF. The chain is built from TRBV5-1 and TRBJ2-7; TCRdb's D gene call, TRBD1, goes unchecked for lack of DNA. CDR1 is SGHRS, CDR2 YFSETQ, per germline. This CDR3 is 13 amino acids long.

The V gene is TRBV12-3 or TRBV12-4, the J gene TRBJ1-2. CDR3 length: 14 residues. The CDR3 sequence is CASSPIWDYYGYTF.

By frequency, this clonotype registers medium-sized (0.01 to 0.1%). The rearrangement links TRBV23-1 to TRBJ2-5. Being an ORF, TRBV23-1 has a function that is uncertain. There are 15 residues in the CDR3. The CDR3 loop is CASSQATGVQETQYF.

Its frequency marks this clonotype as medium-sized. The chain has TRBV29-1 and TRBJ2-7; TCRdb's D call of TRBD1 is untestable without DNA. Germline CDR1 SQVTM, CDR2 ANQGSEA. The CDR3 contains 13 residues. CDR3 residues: CSVERPGMYEQYF.

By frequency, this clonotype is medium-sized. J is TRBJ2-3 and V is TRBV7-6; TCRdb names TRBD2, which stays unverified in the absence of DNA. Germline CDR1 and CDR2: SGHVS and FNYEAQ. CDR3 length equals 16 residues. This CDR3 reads CASSPISGRRADTQYF.

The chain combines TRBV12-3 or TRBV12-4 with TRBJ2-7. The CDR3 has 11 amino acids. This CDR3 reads CASSLAGEQYF.

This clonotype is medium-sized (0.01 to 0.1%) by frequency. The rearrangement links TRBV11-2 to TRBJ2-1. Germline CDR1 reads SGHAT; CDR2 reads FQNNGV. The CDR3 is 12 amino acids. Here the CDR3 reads CASSLTGDEQFF.

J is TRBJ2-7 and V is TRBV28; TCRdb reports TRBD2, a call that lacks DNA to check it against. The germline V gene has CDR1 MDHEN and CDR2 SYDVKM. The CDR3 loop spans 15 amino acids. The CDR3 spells CASSLSGRADYEQYF.

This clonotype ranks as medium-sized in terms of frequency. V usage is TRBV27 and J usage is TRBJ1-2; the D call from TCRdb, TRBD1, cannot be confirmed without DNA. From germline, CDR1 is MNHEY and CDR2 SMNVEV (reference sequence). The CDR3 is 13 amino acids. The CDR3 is CASSQGQGVGYTF.

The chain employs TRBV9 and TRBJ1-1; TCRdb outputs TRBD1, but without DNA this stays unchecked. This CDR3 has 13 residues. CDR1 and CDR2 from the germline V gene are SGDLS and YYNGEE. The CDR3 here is CASGDWGAAEAFF.

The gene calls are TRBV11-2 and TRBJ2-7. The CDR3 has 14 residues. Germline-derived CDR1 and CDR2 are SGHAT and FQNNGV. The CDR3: CASSIHHPTYEQYF.

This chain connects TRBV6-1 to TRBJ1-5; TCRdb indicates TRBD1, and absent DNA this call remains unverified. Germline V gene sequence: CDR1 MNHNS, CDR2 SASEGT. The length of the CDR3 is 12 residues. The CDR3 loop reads CASMGGNQPQHF.

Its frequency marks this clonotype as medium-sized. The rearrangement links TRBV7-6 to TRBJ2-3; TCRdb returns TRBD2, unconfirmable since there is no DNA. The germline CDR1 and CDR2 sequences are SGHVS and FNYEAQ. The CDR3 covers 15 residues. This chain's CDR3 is CASASVAVSTDTQYF.

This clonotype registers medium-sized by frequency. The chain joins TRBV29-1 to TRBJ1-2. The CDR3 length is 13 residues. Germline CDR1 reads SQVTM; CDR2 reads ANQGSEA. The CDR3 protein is CSVEDSATPGYTF.

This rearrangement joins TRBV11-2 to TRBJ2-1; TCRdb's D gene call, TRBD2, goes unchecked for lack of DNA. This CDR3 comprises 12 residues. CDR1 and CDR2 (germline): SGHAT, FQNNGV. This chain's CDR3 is CASRRRVDEQFF. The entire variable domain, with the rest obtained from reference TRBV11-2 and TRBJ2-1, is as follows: EAGVAQSPRYKIIEKRQSVAFWCNPISGHATLYWYQQILGQGPKLLIQFQNNGVVDDSQLPKDRFSAERLKGVDSTLKIQPAKLEDSAVYLCASRRRVDEQFFGPGTRLTVL.

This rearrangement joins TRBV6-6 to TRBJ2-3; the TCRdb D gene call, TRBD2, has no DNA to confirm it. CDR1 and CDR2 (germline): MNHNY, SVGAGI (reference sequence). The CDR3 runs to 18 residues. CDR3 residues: CASSYFNLLGGATDTQYF.

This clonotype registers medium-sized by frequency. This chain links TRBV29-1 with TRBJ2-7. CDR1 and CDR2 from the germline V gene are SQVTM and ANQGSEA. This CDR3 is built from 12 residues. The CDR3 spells CSVGGSSYEQYF.

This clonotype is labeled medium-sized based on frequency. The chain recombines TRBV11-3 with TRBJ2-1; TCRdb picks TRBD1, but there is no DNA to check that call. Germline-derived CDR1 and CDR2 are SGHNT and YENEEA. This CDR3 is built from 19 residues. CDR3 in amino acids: CASSSRQGQTGLHYNEQFF.

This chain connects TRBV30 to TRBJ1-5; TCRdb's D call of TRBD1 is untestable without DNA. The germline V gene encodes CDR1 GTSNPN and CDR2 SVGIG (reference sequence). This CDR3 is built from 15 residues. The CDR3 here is CAWTSPRVPNQPQHF.